This T cell receptor beta chain was sequenced during a study of T-cell reconstitution after alpha-beta-depleted transplantation in children. Regarding the study as a whole: Some patients' high day-60 TCRbeta diversity was traced to surviving recipient T cells and thymic progenitors. When one year had passed after transplant, most T-cell counts and diversity came from newly produced T cells. Reportedly, alpha-beta T cells present about two months post-transplant originated from several hundred expanded clones of graft origin.

Preparation of the TCRbeta library involved a method that used unique molecular identifiers. TCRdb re-derived calls from the PCR reads in MiXCR, one entry per CDR3 protein. The sample yields fewer than 700,000 distinct CDR3 sequences, more than 20% seen once. This clonotype was detected many times. The antigen remains undetermined. V was pared by 4 bases and J by 6 bases, with 6 bases between. The CDR3 spans 11 residues. Germline CDR1 reads SQVTM; CDR2 reads ANQGSEA. The sequences come from PBMCs, mostly from graft donor cells, collected 360 days after TCRalphabeta/CD19-depleted stem cell transplant. The sequence derives from a boy younger than two who had a stem cell transplant for acute myeloid leukemia, so the T cells may come from the graft donor. The genes are TRBV29-1 and TRBJ2-2; D tentatively reads TRBD1 or TRBD2 (5 bases each). CDR3 protein: CSVGGAGELFF. In nucleotides, the CDR3 is TGCAGCGTTGGAGGGGCCGGGGAGCTGTTTTTT.